What follows are 15 T cell receptor beta chains derived from one specimen sequenced in a study of blood T cells in healthy people across ages. Primed by a sample-barcoded 5' primer and a J-beta primer mix, a second PCR proceeded for about 6 to 11 cycles. One entry per CDR3 protein results from TCRdb running MiXCR on the 5' RACE reads. The table records nearly 1 million distinct CDR3 sequences, just over 50% of them present only once. The sample consisted of blood. These TCRs come from a woman aged 55-69 years in good health.

The CDR3 DNA reads TGTGCCAGCAGCGGCCAAGAGACAGTGCGTGAGACCCAGTACTTC. The encoded protein is CASSGQETVRETQYF. V and J are TRBV9 and TRBJ2-7; D may be TRBD1 (5 bases). The J call may be incorrect, as the DNA end agrees better with TRBJ2-5. The germline V gene encodes CDR1 SGDLS and CDR2 YYNGEE. The CDR3 is made up of 15 amino acids.

As concerns this clonotype: Just one base apart from a much larger clone, this may be a read error. The chain carries TRBV27 and TRBJ2-1, with D possibly TRBD2 on 6 matching bases. V was cut by 7 bases and J by 4 bases, with 11 bases left in between. The length of the CDR3 is 13 residues. Germline CDR1 reads MNHEY; CDR2 reads SMNVEV (reference sequence). CDR3 in amino acids: CASNSGLYNEQFF. CDR3 bases: TGTGCCAGCAATTCGGGACTTTACAATGAGCAGTTCTTC.

This clonotype was found a few times. This chain joins TRBV12-3 or TRBV12-4 and TRBJ1-2; 8 bases are shared with TRBD1. V trimming: 3 bases; J trimming: 5 bases; junction bases outside the gene matches: 5. The CDR3 consists of 14 residues. The CDR3 DNA is TGTGCCAGCAGTTTGTGGACAGGGACATATGGCTACACCTTC. Its translation is CASSLWTGTYGYTF.

This clonotype was picked up a small number of times. The chain recombines TRBV15 with TRBJ1-5, with 7 bases identical to TRBD1. Trimming took 5 bases from V and 5 from J; bases not matched to a gene: 12. Germline CDR1 and CDR2: LNHNV and YYDKDF (reference sequence). This CDR3 comprises 16 residues. The CDR3 bases are TGTGCCACCAGCGGACTTACAGGGGTGGGAGATCAGCCCCAGCATTTT. This translates into CATSGLTGVGDQPQHF.

This clonotype was seen once. At one end the junction does not follow the germline gene, possibly because of a read error. V gene TRBV7-6 combines with J gene TRBJ2-3; no reliable D call. Germline CDR1 is SGHVS and CDR2 is FNYEAQ. This CDR3 region has 18 residues. The CDR3 sequence is CASSFLPLLLRSTVTQYF. CDR3 nucleotides: TGTGCCAGCAGCTTTCTTCCGCTTCTCCTTCGATCCACAGTTACGCAGTATTTT.

The V gene is TRBV4-2, the J gene TRBJ2-7, with TRBD2 matching over 10 bases. The length of the CDR3 is 18 residues. The ends lost 0 bases at V and 3 bases at J; junction bases unmatched: 11. Germline assignment: CDR1 LGHNA and CDR2 YNFKEQ. The CDR3 region has the DNA TGTGCCAGCAGCCAAGATTCCCTCTGGACTAGCGGAAACTACGAGCAGTACTTC. Protein: CASSQDSLWTSGNYEQYF.

Details on this clonotype: This CDR3 is missing its conserved last phenylalanine or tryptophan, likely due to a read error. This chain joins TRBV6-2 or TRBV6-3 and TRBJ2-5; D possibly matches TRBD1 or TRBD2 (5 bases each). Trimming took 5 bases from V and 1 from J, leaving 11 bases between them. The CDR3 extends over 14 amino acids. CDR1 and CDR2 (germline): MNHEY, SVGEGT. The CDR3: CASSGDVGQETQYL. CDR3 DNA: TGTGCCAGCAGTGGGGACGTGGGCCAAGAGACCCAGTACTTA.

This clonotype was counted a few times. The V and J genes are TRBV9 and TRBJ1-5; no firm D call. The CDR3 covers 13 residues. Germline CDR1 SGDLS, CDR2 YYNGEE. Deletions cut 0 bases from V and 2 bases from J, with 3 bases between. CDR3 coding DNA: TGTGCCAGCAGCGTAGATGGCAATCAGCCCCAGCATTTT. Translated, it gives CASSVDGNQPQHF.

This chain links TRBV13 with TRBJ2-5; 7 nucleotides agree with TRBD2. The J call may be mistaken, given a closer DNA end match to TRBJ2-7. This CDR3 has 13 amino acids. CDR1 PRHDT and CDR2 FYEKMQ come from the germline V gene (reference sequence). CDR3 loop: CASSSQRDYEQYF. As DNA, the CDR3 is TGTGCCAGCAGCTCCCAGCGGGACTACGAGCAGTACTTC.

This clonotype was picked up one time. The chain joins TRBV6-5 to TRBJ1-4; D unresolved. This CDR3 is 13 amino acids long. Trimming cost V 5 bases and J 8 bases, with 12 bases left between them. Germline CDR1 reads MNHEY; CDR2 reads SVGAGI. DNA for the CDR3: TGTGCCAGCAGTGTGGAAGGAAGGGAAAAACTGTTTTTT. Translated, it gives CASSVEGREKLFF.

This clonotype turned up a few times. V is TRBV25-1 and J is TRBJ2-5, with a tentative D call TRBD2 (6 bases). V shed 1 base and J shed 5 bases, with 8 bases lying between them. The CDR3 has 13 amino acids. Germline CDR1 is MGHDK and CDR2 is SYGVNS. The CDR3 DNA follows: TGTGCCAGCAGTGAATTCGGGGGTGAGACCCAGTACTTC. It specifies CASSEFGGETQYF.

The V and J genes are TRBV30 and TRBJ1-4; 8 bases match TRBD1. V shed 4 bases, J shed 8 bases, and the junction held 9 bases outside the gene matches. Germline loops: CDR1 GTSNPN, CDR2 SVGIG (reference sequence). The CDR3 has 14 residues. CDR3 DNA: TGTGCCTGGAATGACAGGGGAGGTGGAGAAAAACTGTTTTTT. It translates to CAWNDRGGGEKLFF. The full variable domain, in which reference TRBV30 and TRBJ1-4 provide the parts outside the CDR3, is SQTIHQWPATLVQPVGSPLSLECTVEGTSNPNLYWYRQAAGRGLQLLFYSVGIGQISSEVPQNLSASRPQDRQFILSSKKLLLSDSGFYLCAWNDRGGGEKLFFGSGTQLSVL.

The rearrangement uses TRBV9 and TRBJ2-3; no reliable D call. Germline CDR1 SGDLS, CDR2 YYNGEE. The CDR3 length is 16 residues. With 2 bases removed from V and 4 bases from J, the gap between germline ends came to 17 bases. This CDR3 is CASSVRQGLGPDTQYF. CDR3 bases: TGTGCCAGCAGCGTGAGACAAGGCCTCGGCCCAGATACGCAGTATTTT.

This clonotype was counted between two and nine times. V and J are TRBV5-1 and TRBJ2-7; TRBD1 is a possible D gene (5 bases). Trimming cost V 2 bases and J 2 bases, with 20 bases left between them. Germline CDR1 reads SGHRS; CDR2 reads YFSETQ. This CDR3 is built from 17 residues. In DNA form, the CDR3 reads TGCGCCAGCAGCTTAAAATCCGGGTTGGACATTCCCTACGAGCAGTACTTC. It codes for CASSLKSGLDIPYEQYF. The variable domain in full, completed from reference TRBV5-1 and TRBJ2-7, reads KAGVTQTPRYLIKTRGQQVTLSCSPISGHRSVSWYQQTPGQGLQFLFEYFSETQRNKGNFPGRFSGRQFSNSRSEMNVSTLELGDSALYLCASSLKSGLDIPYEQYFGPGTRLTVT.

This clonotype has just a few counts. This rearrangement joins TRBV5-6 to TRBJ2-5; 12 bases map to TRBD1. Trimming cost V 4 bases and J 5 bases; bases outside gene matches: 12. CDR1 and CDR2 from the germline V gene are SGHDT and YYEEEE. This CDR3 spans 17 amino acids. Here the CDR3 DNA reads TGTGCCAGCAGCCTGCTATCGGGGACAGGGGGCTACGAGACCCAGTACTTC. Its protein is CASSLLSGTGGYETQYF.